This T cell receptor (beta chain) was found in a study of T cell repertoires in cytomegalovirus infection. Study at large: Carrying CMV and the relevant HLA type showed in public TCR beta signatures. The study's findings and limits: HLA-C-restricted TCR beta clonotypes specific for CMV led the ex vivo response.

Germline loops: CDR1 MNHEY, CDR2 SVGEGT. This CDR3 region has 14 residues. V was pared by 2 bases and J by 6 bases, with 4 bases of the junction left unmatched. As to this clonotype: As yet, its antigen is unknown.

MiXCR, run by TCRdb on the reads, gives a single entry per CDR3 protein. This table holds about 160,000 distinct CDR3 sequences, roughly a fifth found once. The chain links TRBV6-2 or TRBV6-3 to TRBJ1-2; 9 bases align to TRBD1. The receptor's source is a human donor in good health (CMV status not recorded). Some clones in this sample may be carry-over from other donors' samples. Source: CD8+ T cells from cultured PBMCs, taken from culture after CMV antigen stimulation. The CDR3 sequence: CASSYNRGLDGYTF. The CDR3 DNA reads as TGTGCCAGCAGTTACAACAGGGGGCTCGATGGCTACACCTTC.